This T cell receptor beta chain was found in a study of blood T cell repertoires in COVID-19. Patients at the Seattle site were enrolled during active infection and followed longitudinally. CDR1 MNHEY and CDR2 SVGAGI come from the germline V gene. J gave up 3 bases and V 6 bases, and 3 bases lay outside the gene matches. The CDR3 runs 13 residues. Original data processing: Amplification of reference gene primers was used by the study to estimate nucleated cell counts. Clones were sequenced by immunoSEQ multiplex PCR, and TCRdb holds only the in-frame ones, with some missing. The V and J calls and the clone size are those of that table, but D and trimming were determined from the DNA. The sample lists about 300,000 clones, just under 90% occurring once.

Sequencing was done on a sample of peripheral blood. The genes are TRBV6-5 and TRBJ2-3; 7 nucleotides match TRBD1. The receptor was derived from a woman aged 25-40 years with COVID-19, enrolled during active disease. The CDR3 loop reads CASRRQGTDTQYF. In nucleotides, the CDR3 is TGTGCCAGCAGACGACAGGGTACAGATACGCAGTATTTT.